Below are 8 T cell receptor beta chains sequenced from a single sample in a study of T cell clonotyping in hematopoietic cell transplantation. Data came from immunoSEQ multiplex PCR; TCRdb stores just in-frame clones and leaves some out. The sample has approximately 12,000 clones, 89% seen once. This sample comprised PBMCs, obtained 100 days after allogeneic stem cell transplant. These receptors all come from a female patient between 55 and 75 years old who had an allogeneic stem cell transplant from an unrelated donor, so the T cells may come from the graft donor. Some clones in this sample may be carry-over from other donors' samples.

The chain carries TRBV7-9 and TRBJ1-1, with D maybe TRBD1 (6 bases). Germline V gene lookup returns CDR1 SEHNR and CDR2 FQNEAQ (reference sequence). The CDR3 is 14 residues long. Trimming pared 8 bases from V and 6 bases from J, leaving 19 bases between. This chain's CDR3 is CASGPPLGGAEAFF. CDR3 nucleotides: TGTGCCAGCGGCCCTCCTCTGGGGGGCGCTGAAGCTTTCTTT.

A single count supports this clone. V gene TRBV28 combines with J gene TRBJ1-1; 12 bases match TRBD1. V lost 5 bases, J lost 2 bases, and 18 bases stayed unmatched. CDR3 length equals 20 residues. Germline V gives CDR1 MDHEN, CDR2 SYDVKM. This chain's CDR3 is CASSPGPGQGAQKGNTEAFF. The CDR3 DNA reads TGTGCCAGCAGTCCCGGTCCGGGACAGGGGGCGCAGAAGGGTAACACTGAAGCTTTCTTT.

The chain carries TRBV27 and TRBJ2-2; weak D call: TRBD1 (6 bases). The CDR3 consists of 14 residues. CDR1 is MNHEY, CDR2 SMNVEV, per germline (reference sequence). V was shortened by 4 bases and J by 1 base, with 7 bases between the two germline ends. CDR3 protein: CASSWGQNTGELFF. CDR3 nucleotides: TGTGCCAGCAGTTGGGGACAGAACACCGGGGAGCTGTTTTTT.

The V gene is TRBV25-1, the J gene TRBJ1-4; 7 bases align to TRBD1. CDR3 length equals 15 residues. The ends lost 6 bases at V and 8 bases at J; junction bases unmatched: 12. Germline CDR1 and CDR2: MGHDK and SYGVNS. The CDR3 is CASSEDRARPEKLFF. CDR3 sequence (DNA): TGTGCCAGCAGCGAAGACAGGGCGAGGCCCGAAAAACTGTTTTTT. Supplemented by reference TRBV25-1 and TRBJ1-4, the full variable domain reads EADIYQTPRYLVIGTGKKITLECSQTMGHDKMYWYQQDPGMELHLIHYSYGVNSTEKGDLSSESTVSRIRTEHFPLTLESARPSHTSQYLCASSEDRARPEKLFFGSGTQLSVL.

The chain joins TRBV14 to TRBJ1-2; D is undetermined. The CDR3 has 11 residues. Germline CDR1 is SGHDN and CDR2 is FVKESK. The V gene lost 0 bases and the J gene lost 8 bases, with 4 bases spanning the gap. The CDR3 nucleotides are TGTGCCAGCAGCCAAGAGAGAGGCTACACCTTC. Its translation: CASSQERGYTF. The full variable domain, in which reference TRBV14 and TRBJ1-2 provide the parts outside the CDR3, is EAGVTQFPSHSVIEKGQTVTLRCDPISGHDNLYWYRRVMGKEIKFLLHFVKESKQDESGMPNNRFLAERTGGTYSTLKVQPAELEDSGVYFCASSQERGYTFGSGTRLTVV.

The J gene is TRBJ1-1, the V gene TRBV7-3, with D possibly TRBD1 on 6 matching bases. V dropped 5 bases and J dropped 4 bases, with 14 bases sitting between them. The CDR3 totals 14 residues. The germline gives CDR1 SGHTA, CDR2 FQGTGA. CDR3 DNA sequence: TGTGCCAGCAGCGGGGGCCCTGGGGGCACTGAAGCTTTCTTT. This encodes CASSGGPGGTEAFF.

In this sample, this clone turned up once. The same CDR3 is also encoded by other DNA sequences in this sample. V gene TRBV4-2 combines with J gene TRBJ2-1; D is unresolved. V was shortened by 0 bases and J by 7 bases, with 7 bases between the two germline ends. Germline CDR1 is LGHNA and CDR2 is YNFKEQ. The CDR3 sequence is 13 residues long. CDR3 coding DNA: TGTGCCAGCAGCCAAGATAAGGGTAATGAGCAGTTCTTC. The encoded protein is CASSQDKGNEQFF.

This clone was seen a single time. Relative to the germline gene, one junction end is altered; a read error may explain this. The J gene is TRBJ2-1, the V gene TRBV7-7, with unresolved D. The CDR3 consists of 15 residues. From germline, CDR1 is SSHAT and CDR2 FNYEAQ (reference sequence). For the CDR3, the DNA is TGTGCTAGCAGCCGTGGGCTGGATCTGAACAATGAGCAGTTCTTC. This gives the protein CASSRGLDLNNEQFF.